Each of the 24 T cell receptor beta chains below was sequenced from the same sample in a study of T cells in Graves' hyperthyroidism and ophthalmopathy. Amplified TCR beta CDR3 regions derived from RNA transcripts. When the TCR CDR3 underwent first-round RT-PCR, the HTBI primer set was used. TCRdb recomputed calls from the multiplex PCR reads with MiXCR, one row per CDR3 protein. The sample yields more than 350,000 distinct CDR3 sequences, 13% to 15% seen once. Material for sequencing was blood. The receptors were sampled from a woman in her sixties with Graves' ophthalmopathy.

This clonotype was observed many times. The genes are TRBV5-6 and TRBJ2-1; TRBD1 is a possible D gene (6 bases). CDR1 and CDR2 (germline): SGHDT, YYEEEE. The CDR3 spans 14 residues. V lost 3 bases and J lost 9, with 16 bases in between. This chain's CDR3 is CASSSQGMRGEQFF. CDR3 nucleotide sequence: TGTGCCAGCAGCTCACAGGGTATGAGAGGTGAGCAGTTCTTC.

CDR3 sequence reads: CSVGLGWGRGETQYF. CDR3 DNA: TGCAGCGTTGGGCTAGGGTGGGGGCGCGGGGAGACCCAGTACTTC. The chain employs TRBV29-1 and TRBJ2-5; a weak D match, TRBD1 (6 bases). The CDR3 extends over 15 amino acids. Trimming took off 4 bases at V and 5 bases at J, with 20 bases between the two ends. Germline CDR1 SQVTM, CDR2 ANQGSEA.

This clonotype was seen repeatedly, ten times or more. As DNA, the CDR3 is TGCAGTGCTAGGAAAAGTAACGAGCAGTACTTC. This codes for CSARKSNEQYF. The chain employs TRBV20-1 and TRBJ2-7; no clear D gene. The CDR3 totals 11 residues. In germline, CDR1 is DFQATT, CDR2 SNEGSKA (reference sequence). V lost 3 bases, J lost 5 bases, and 8 bases lay in between.

This clonotype came up many times. This chain connects TRBV4-1 to TRBJ2-3, with D perhaps TRBD1 (5 bases). There are 15 residues in the CDR3. V dropped 1 base and J dropped 1 base, with 9 bases sitting between them. Per germline, CDR1 MGHRA and CDR2 YSYEKL. The CDR3 DNA reads TGCGCCAGCAGCCAAGGACAGCGACGCACAGATACGCAGTATTTT. It encodes CASSQGQRRTDTQYF.

Concerning this clonotype: A single base separates this from a much larger clone, so it may be a read error. The chain couples TRBV3-1 to TRBJ2-1; D gene ambiguous. The CDR3 is made up of 16 amino acids. Germline-derived CDR1 and CDR2 are LGHDT and YNNKEL (reference sequence). V shed 3 bases and J shed 10 bases, with 22 bases lying between them. This CDR3 reads CASSHPGHPPAWEQFF. The DNA for the CDR3 is TGTGCCAGCAGCCATCCCGGGCATCCCCCCGCATGGGAGCAGTTCTTC.

This clonotype was seen ten or more times. The genes are TRBV30 and TRBJ1-6; 7 nucleotides line up with TRBD1. J lost 3 bases, V lost 4 bases, and 9 bases had no gene match. The CDR3 spans 16 residues. CDR1 is GTSNPN and CDR2 is SVGIG in the germline V gene (reference sequence). CDR3 protein: CAWTLQGSVYNSPLHF. The CDR3 DNA reads TGTGCCTGGACCTTACAGGGGAGCGTCTATAATTCACCCCTCCACTTT.

The CDR3 DNA follows: TGTGCCAGCAGCTTGGGGCAGAGTGAGACCCAGTACTTC. Translated: CASSLGQSETQYF. The chain recombines TRBV7-3 with TRBJ2-5; the D gene is possibly TRBD1 (5 bases). Germline loops: CDR1 SGHTA, CDR2 FQGTGA. V gave up 3 bases and J gave up 5 bases, with 10 bases separating them. The CDR3 is 13 amino acids. Full variable domain (outside the CDR3, taken from reference TRBV7-3 and TRBJ2-5): GAGVSQTPSNKVTEKGKYVELRCDPISGHTALYWYRQSLGQGPEFLIYFQGTGAADDSGLPNDRFFAVRPEGSVSTLKIQRTERGDSAVYLCASSLGQSETQYFGPGTRLLVL.

This chain joins TRBV20-1 and TRBJ2-7, with unresolved D. Trimming removed 3 bases from V and 3 bases from J, with 15 bases in between. This CDR3 spans 14 amino acids. CDR1 is DFQATT and CDR2 is SNEGSKA in the germline V gene (reference sequence). The CDR3, as DNA: TGCAGTGCTAGGGGCCCCACTACCCTCTACGAGCAGTACTTC. This translates into CSARGPTTLYEQYF.

This clonotype was found a few times. This sequence joins TRBV9 and TRBJ2-1, with 7 bases identical to TRBD1. The V gene's germline CDR1 is SGDLS and CDR2 YYNGEE. V gave up 0 bases and J gave up 1 base; unmatched junction bases: 7. The CDR3 extends over 17 amino acids. The CDR3 protein is CASSVAPQGDSYNEQFF. The CDR3 bases are TGTGCCAGCAGCGTAGCGCCCCAGGGGGATTCCTACAATGAGCAGTTCTTC.

The rearrangement links TRBV24-1 to TRBJ2-3, with D possibly matching TRBD1 (5 bases). Trimming cost V 2 bases and J 2 bases, with 7 bases left between them. CDR3 size: 14 residues. Germline V CDR1 and CDR2: KGHDR, SFDVKD. CDR3 in amino acids: CATSDSRVTDTQYF. In DNA form, the CDR3 reads TGTGCCACCAGTGATTCCAGGGTCACAGATACGCAGTATTTT.

The chain recombines TRBV6-1 with TRBJ2-2; TRBD1 matches at 7 bases. The ends lost 6 bases at V and 0 bases at J; junction bases unmatched: 7. Germline loops: CDR1 MNHNS, CDR2 SASEGT. The CDR3 extends over 16 amino acids. The CDR3 loop is CASRSSGTANTGELFF. The DNA of the CDR3 is TGTGCCAGCAGGAGTTCGGGGACAGCGAACACCGGGGAGCTGTTTTTT.

This clonotype was recorded many times. This sequence joins TRBV5-1 and TRBJ1-2; tentatively, D is TRBD1 (6 bases). V lost 3 bases and J 4 bases, leaving 16 bases between the germline ends. The CDR3 has 15 residues. Germline V gene lookup returns CDR1 SGHRS and CDR2 YFSETQ. The CDR3 bases are TGCGCCAGCAGCTCATCGGTTGGGGGCTTCTATGGCTACACCTTC. Its protein product is CASSSSVGGFYGYTF.

The sample holds a few counts of this clonotype. The genes are TRBV30 and TRBJ2-7, with 9 positions matching TRBD2. Per germline, CDR1 GTSNPN and CDR2 SVGIG (reference sequence). This CDR3 is 13 amino acids long. J gave up 2 bases and V 4 bases, and 3 bases lay outside the gene matches. This chain's CDR3 is CAWTSGDAYEQYF. CDR3 DNA sequence: TGTGCCTGGACTAGCGGGGATGCCTACGAGCAGTACTTC. The full variable domain, rest sourced from reference TRBV30 and TRBJ2-7, is SQTIHQWPATLVQPVGSPLSLECTVEGTSNPNLYWYRQAAGRGLQLLFYSVGIGQISSEVPQNLSASRPQDRQFILSSKKLLLSDSGFYLCAWTSGDAYEQYFGPGTRLTVT.

The chain uses TRBV11-2 and TRBJ2-7; D remains unclear. Trimming took off 0 bases at V and 1 base at J, with 7 bases between the two ends. Germline lookup yields CDR1 SGHAT and CDR2 FQNNGV. This CDR3 comprises 14 residues. CDR3 sequence (DNA): TGTGCCAGCAGCTTAGAGCATAGTTCCTACGAGCAGTACTTC. It yields the protein CASSLEHSSYEQYF.

Worth noting for this clonotype: A much larger clone differs from this one at a single base, so this may be a read error. V gene TRBV28 combines with J gene TRBJ1-2; D remains unclear. Germline CDR1 reads MDHEN; CDR2 reads SYDVKM. Trimming took off 6 bases at V and 3 bases at J, with 20 bases between the two ends. The CDR3 is made up of 16 amino acids. Written as DNA, the CDR3 is TGTGCCAGCAGCCCCCCCGGGTGGGAGGAGGACTATGGCTACACCTTC. Its translation is CASSPPGWEEDYGYTF.

The gene calls are TRBV3-1 and TRBJ2-7; 7 nucleotides agree with TRBD1. The CDR3 length is 15 residues. The junction had 6 bases not matched to a gene; V was cut back by 4 bases and J by 0 bases. CDR1 is LGHDT and CDR2 is YNNKEL in the germline V gene (reference sequence). The CDR3 sequence: CASSPRQGISYEQYF. CDR3 coding DNA: TGTGCCAGCAGCCCCAGACAGGGTATCTCCTACGAGCAGTACTTC.

This clonotype was picked up many times. The junction shows a germline mismatch at one end, possibly a read error. The V gene is TRBV28, the J gene TRBJ2-7, with TRBD1 as a possible D gene (5 bases). Per germline, CDR1 MDHEN and CDR2 SYDVKM. This CDR3 contains 14 residues. CDR3 amino acids: CASRRTLDSYAQYF. CDR3 sequence (DNA): TGTGCCAGCAGGAGGACACTTGATTCCTACGCGCAGTACTTC.

This clonotype was observed a handful of times. This chain connects TRBV24-1 to TRBJ2-7; 10 bases are a match to TRBD1. Germline V lookup: CDR1 KGHDR, CDR2 SFDVKD. V shed 2 bases and J 5 bases; nucleotides not matched to a gene: 14. The CDR3 totals 18 residues. The CDR3 region has the DNA TGTGCCACCAGTGATTGGGAAGGGGACAGGGGCATACCGGACGAGCAGTACTTC. Its translation is CATSDWEGDRGIPDEQYF.

The chain couples TRBV9 to TRBJ2-1; maybe TRBD2 (5 bases). The germline V gene has CDR1 SGDLS and CDR2 YYNGEE. The CDR3 is 17 amino acids. Trimming removed 0 bases from V and 2 bases from J, with 15 bases in between. CDR3 sequence: CASSVGPRGNAYNEQFF. CDR3 DNA sequence: TGTGCCAGCAGCGTAGGACCTCGGGGTAATGCCTACAATGAGCAGTTCTTC.

With regard to this clonotype: With a much larger clone just one base away, this may be a read error. The V and J genes are TRBV5-1 and TRBJ2-3, with 8 bases identical to TRBD2. This CDR3 region has 18 residues. Germline trimming cut 0 bases from V and 1 base from J; bases unmatched to any gene: 10. CDR1 SGHRS and CDR2 YFSETQ come from the germline V gene. CDR3 protein: CASSLEGGLAGRTDTQYF. The CDR3, as DNA: TGCGCCAGCAGCTTGGAGGGGGGATTAGCGGGGCGCACAGATACGCAGTATTTT.

The CDR3 DNA reads TGTGCCAGCAGCCAAGCGTCAGGGGGGGCTGTCTTCGGCTACACCTTC. Translated, it gives CASSQASGGAVFGYTF. The chain uses TRBV4-2 and TRBJ1-2, with 7 bases aligning to TRBD1. Germline loops: CDR1 LGHNA, CDR2 YNFKEQ. Trimming took 1 base from V and 8 from J; bases not matched to a gene: 13. This CDR3 is built from 16 residues.

This clonotype occurred a few times. The chain joins TRBV24-1 to TRBJ1-1, with 8 bases identical to TRBD1. This CDR3 is 15 amino acids long. The germline V gene encodes CDR1 KGHDR and CDR2 SFDVKD. After removal of 2 bases from V and 14 bases from J, the junction contained 15 bases not matched to a gene. CDR3 coding DNA: TGTGCCACCAGTGATTCCCGGACAGGGCCAACTTCCTTCTTCTTT. Translating gives CATSDSRTGPTSFFF.

In this sample, this clonotype turned up many times. This rearrangement joins TRBV20-1 to TRBJ2-3, with TRBD2 identical over 12 bases. V lost 0 bases and J lost 3; bases outside the gene matches: 7. Germline CDR1 is DFQATT and CDR2 is SNEGSKA (reference sequence). The CDR3 has 17 amino acids. DNA for the CDR3: TGCAGTGCTAGAGATCCTAGCGGGAGGGCCGGGACAGATACGCAGTATTTT. This gives the protein CSARDPSGRAGTDTQYF.

This chain joins TRBV12-5 and TRBJ2-7; unclear D gene. The CDR3 has 12 residues. Germline CDR1 is LGHNT and CDR2 is FRNRAP. The V gene lost 1 base and the J gene lost 7 bases, with 8 bases spanning the gap. DNA of the CDR3: TGTGCTAGTGGTTTGGCACGCTGGGAGCAGTACTTC. It specifies CASGLARWEQYF.